The T cell receptor beta chain described here comes from a study of cytomegalovirus exposure and HLA in healthy donors. Trimming left V 6 bases short and J 7 bases short, with 13 bases between. CDR3 length: 14 amino acids. The germline CDR1 and CDR2 sequences are MNHEY and SVGAGI. Both 60 Vbeta primers and 13 Jbeta primers went into the PCR. The method was immunoSEQ multiplex PCR; TCRdb's version includes in-frame clones alone and lacks a portion of them. The data hold roughly 120,000 clones, with over 60% observed a single time. The sample consisted of PBMCs. The V gene is TRBV6-5, the J gene TRBJ1-6; tentatively, D is TRBD1 (6 bases). The origin of this receptor is a human donor in good health. The chain's CDR3 is CASSIGQINSPLHF. Written as DNA, the CDR3 is TGTGCCAGCAGCATAGGACAGATAAATTCACCCCTCCACTTT.